These 2 T cell receptor beta chains were sequenced from one sample in a study of beta chain features in type 1 diabetes. Reverse transcription of all isolated RNA meant that expressed TCRB transcripts were sequenced. The protocol was immunoSEQ multiplex PCR, while the TCRdb copy is restricted to in-frame clones and leaves out a portion. Of 390,000 or so clones listed, roughly 14% were seen once; the top ten hold about 0.04%. Material for sequencing was naive CD4+ T cells from blood. The receptors originated from a man aged 25-45 years in good health.

The CDR3 DNA reads as TGCAGCGTTGAACCAACTAGCGGTGAGCAGTTCTTC. It codes for CSVEPTSGEQFF. The chain couples TRBV29-1 to TRBJ2-1, with 8 bases lining up with TRBD2. CDR3 length equals 12 residues. Germline V gene data show CDR1 as SQVTM and CDR2 as ANQGSEA. After removal of 2 bases from V and 9 bases from J, the junction contained 3 bases not matched to a gene.

This clone occurred a few times. The rearrangement uses TRBV7-2 and TRBJ1-3; D uncertain. CDR3 length: 12 amino acids. The V end lost 7 bases, the J end lost 4 bases, and 8 bases lay between the germline ends. Germline CDR1 and CDR2: SGHTA and FQGNSA. The DNA for the CDR3 is TGTGCCAGCAAAAACACCGGAAACACCATATATTTT. It yields the protein CASKNTGNTIYF. Variable domain in full (rest from reference TRBV7-2 and TRBJ1-3): GAGVSQSPSNKVTEKGKDVELRCDPISGHTALYWYRQSLGQGLEFLIYFQGNSAPDKSGLPSDRFSAERTGGSVSTLTIQRTQQEDSAVYLCASKNTGNTIYFGEGSWLTVV.